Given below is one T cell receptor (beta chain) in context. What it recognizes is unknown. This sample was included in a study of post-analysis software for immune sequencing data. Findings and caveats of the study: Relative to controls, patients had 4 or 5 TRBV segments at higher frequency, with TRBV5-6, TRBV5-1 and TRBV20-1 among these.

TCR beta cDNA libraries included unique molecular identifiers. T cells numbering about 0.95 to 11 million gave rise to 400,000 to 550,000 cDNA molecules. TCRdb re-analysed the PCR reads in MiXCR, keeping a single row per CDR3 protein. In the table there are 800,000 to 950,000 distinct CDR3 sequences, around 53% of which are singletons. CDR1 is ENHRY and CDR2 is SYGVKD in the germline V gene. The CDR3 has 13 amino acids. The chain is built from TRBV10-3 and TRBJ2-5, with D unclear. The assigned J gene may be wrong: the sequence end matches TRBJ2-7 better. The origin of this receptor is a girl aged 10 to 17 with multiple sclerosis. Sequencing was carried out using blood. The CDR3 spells CAISESKATEQYF. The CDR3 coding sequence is TGTGCCATCAGTGAGTCGAAGGCGACCGAGCAGTACTTC.